This T cell receptor beta chain was retrieved from a study of T-cell memory formation after mild COVID-19. Across the study: The TCR clusters were mostly specific to one donor.

Study outcomes and limitations: Day 15 to 85 contractors were CD4/CD8 balanced; later expanders leaned CD4+.

Points on this clonotype: Its specificity is unknown.

UMIs and sample barcodes were carried by the TCR alpha and TCR beta cDNA libraries that 5'RACE produced using constant-segment primers. TCRdb called the 5' RACE reads again in MiXCR, with one record for every CDR3 protein. Among 80,000 to 95,000 distinct CDR3 sequences listed, approximately 25% were seen once. Trimming cost V 1 base and J 5 bases; bases outside gene matches: 7. This CDR3 spans 16 amino acids. Germline CDR1 LGHNA, CDR2 YNFKEQ. The chain recombines TRBV4-2 with TRBJ2-7; 11 bases align to TRBD1. The source of this sequence is a man aged 18 to 30 who had mild COVID-19 (a few samples of this study predate the infection). Cell type and time point are not known. Sequencing was carried out using PBMCs or a T cell subset sorted from them (not recorded which). CDR3 sequence: CASSQGRDRGGHEQYF. The CDR3 DNA reads TGTGCCAGCAGCCAAGGCCGGGACAGGGGGGGCCACGAGCAGTACTTC.